The 27 T cell receptor beta chains in this list originate from one sample, sequenced in a study of early T cells in non-severe SARS-CoV-2 infection (dated by TCRdb to about 2021). The library relied on 5' RACE. The run used a NextSeq 500. Clones were called with MiXCR by TCRdb after fastp trimmed the public reads at Q25, and only in-frame beta chains were retained. Entries are consolidated by CDR3 protein sequence, retaining the most common genes and DNA. This sample comprises some 58,000 distinct CDR3 sequences, 11% of them detected only once. The top ten clonotypes cover 2.9% of the sample. The sequenced sample was whole blood, obtained at baseline. These receptors all come from an adult who was a healthcare worker with PCR-confirmed SARS-CoV-2 infection or an uninfected control (not recorded which).

V gene TRBV7-2 combines with J gene TRBJ2-3, with TRBD1 matching over 7 bases. The CDR3 spans 15 residues. Germline V gene lookup returns CDR1 SGHTA and CDR2 FQGNSA. V shed 5 bases and J 0 bases; nucleotides not matched to a gene: 5. The CDR3 DNA reads TGTGCCAGCAGCCCCGACAGGGTGAGCACAGATACGCAGTATTTT. Protein: CASSPDRVSTDTQYF.

This clonotype was seen a handful of times. The chain carries TRBV20-1 and TRBJ2-7; 7 positions agree with TRBD1. With V trimmed by 0 bases and J by 5 bases, 10 bases remained unmatched. Looked up from germline, CDR1 is DFQATT and CDR2 is SNEGSKA (reference sequence). This CDR3 region has 15 residues. In nucleotides, the CDR3 is TGCAGTGCTAGAGAATACGGCAGGGGGTATGACGAGCAGTACTTC. Protein sequence: CSAREYGRGYDEQYF.

This chain connects TRBV7-2 to TRBJ2-6, with 7 bases lining up with TRBD1. The CDR3 extends over 16 amino acids. Germline CDR1 is SGHTA and CDR2 is FQGNSA. V gave up 5 bases and J gave up 4 bases; unmatched junction bases: 8. This CDR3 reads CASSRDRAAGANVLTF. DNA for the CDR3: TGTGCCAGCAGCCGCGACAGGGCCGCCGGGGCCAACGTCCTGACTTTC.

The rearrangement links TRBV4-1 to TRBJ2-7, with D perhaps TRBD1 or TRBD2 (5 bases each). Germline CDR1 MGHRA, CDR2 YSYEKL. The ends were cut back, 2 bases at V and 2 bases at J, with 16 bases in the middle. The CDR3 sequence is 16 residues long. This CDR3 is CASSQYTGQEAYEQYF. CDR3 in DNA: TGCGCCAGCAGCCAATATACGGGGCAGGAGGCCTACGAGCAGTACTTC.

A few counts support this clonotype. The V call is TRBV20-1, the J call TRBJ2-3, with a weak D call TRBD2 (6 bases). This CDR3 contains 13 residues. Germline assignment: CDR1 DFQATT and CDR2 SNEGSKA (reference sequence). V was trimmed by 1 base and J by 8 bases, leaving 13 bases between them. The CDR3 DNA reads as TGCAGTGCTAGAGTTCCGGGGAGGACTACGCAGTATTTT. Translated: CSARVPGRTTQYF.

This clonotype was detected only a few times. This rearrangement joins TRBV12-3 or TRBV12-4 to TRBJ2-5; TRBD2 is a possible D gene (5 bases). Between the trimmed V and J ends, which lost 6 bases and 4 bases, there was a span of 9 bases. CDR3 length: 12 residues. In DNA, the CDR3 is TGTGCCAGCAGGGGAGATAGAGAGACCCAGTACTTC. Its protein product is CASRGDRETQYF.

J is TRBJ1-6 and V is TRBV6-5; D not certain. CDR1 and CDR2 from the germline V gene are MNHEY and SVGAGI. Trimming left V 7 bases short and J 5 bases short, with 12 bases between. The CDR3 runs 14 residues. The CDR3 sequence is CASTRPGNNSPLHF. In nucleotides, the CDR3 is TGTGCCAGCACTCGCCCGGGCAATAATTCACCCCTCCACTTT.

The CDR3 is CASSLDDRVNEQFF. CDR3 in DNA: TGTGCCAGCAGCTTAGATGATCGCGTCAATGAGCAGTTCTTC. The rearrangement uses TRBV11-2 and TRBJ2-1; D gene uncertain. CDR3 length: 14 residues. Trimming pared 0 bases from V and 6 bases from J, leaving 9 bases between. CDR1 and CDR2 (germline): SGHAT, FQNNGV.

This clonotype was picked up a small number of times. The chain uses TRBV27 and TRBJ2-4, with 7 bases aligning to TRBD1. The ends lost 2 bases at V and 7 bases at J; junction bases unmatched: 2. Germline CDR1 is MNHEY and CDR2 is SMNVEV (reference sequence). The CDR3 is 13 residues long. The CDR3 DNA reads TGTGCCAGCAGTTTACAGGGGGTGAACATTCAGTACTTC. It translates to CASSLQGVNIQYF.

This chain links TRBV12-3 or TRBV12-4 with TRBJ2-1, with D possibly being TRBD1 (5 bases). The CDR3 totals 14 residues. The V end lost 5 bases, the J end lost 4 bases, and 12 bases lay between the germline ends. The CDR3 nucleotides are TGTGCCAGCAGTAGGGGTCTGTGGTACAATGAGCAGTTCTTC. Residues: CASSRGLWYNEQFF.

This clonotype was detected a few times. The CDR3 loop reads CASSRASDGTDTQYF. Written as DNA, the CDR3 is TGTGCCAGCAGCCGGGCTAGCGATGGGACAGATACGCAGTATTTT. This sequence joins TRBV3-1 and TRBJ2-3; D perhaps matches TRBD2 (6 bases). This CDR3 is built from 15 residues. The V end lost 4 bases, the J end lost 3 bases, and 14 bases lay between the germline ends. Per germline, CDR1 LGHDT and CDR2 YNNKEL (reference sequence).

The chain links TRBV19 to TRBJ2-7; TRBD1 agrees at 7 bases. The germline V gene encodes CDR1 LNHDA and CDR2 SQIVND (reference sequence). The CDR3 loop spans 15 amino acids. After removal of 5 bases from V and 0 bases from J, the junction contained 7 bases not matched to a gene. Written as DNA, the CDR3 is TGTGCCAGTAGTGCCTTTGGGACAGCCTCCTACGAGCAGTACTTC. The encoded protein is CASSAFGTASYEQYF.

The rearrangement joins TRBV12-3 or TRBV12-4 to TRBJ1-2; unclear D gene. This CDR3 is built from 13 residues. Trimming took off 6 bases at V and 2 bases at J, with 10 bases between the two ends. CDR3 in amino acids: CASSPKQNYGYTF. The DNA of the CDR3 is TGTGCCAGCAGCCCGAAACAGAACTATGGCTACACCTTC.

The chain combines TRBV10-3 with TRBJ2-3; D remains ambiguous. V was shortened by 5 bases and J by 4 bases, with 19 bases between the two germline ends. Germline V CDR1 and CDR2: ENHRY, SYGVKD. This CDR3 comprises 16 residues. CDR3 coding DNA: TGTGCCATCAGTAACAGTTTTTACCCAACTCCAGATACGCAGTATTTT. Amino acid sequence: CAISNSFYPTPDTQYF.

This clonotype has a handful of counts. The chain employs TRBV9 and TRBJ1-1, with D possibly matching TRBD1 (6 bases). The CDR3 length is 15 residues. The germline V gene has CDR1 SGDLS and CDR2 YYNGEE. V lost 0 bases and J 1 base, leaving 10 bases between the germline ends. CDR3 sequence reads: CASSVEDSPNTEAFF. In DNA form, the CDR3 reads TGTGCCAGCAGCGTAGAGGACAGCCCGAACACTGAAGCTTTCTTT.

This clonotype has more than one count but fewer than ten. The chain recombines TRBV6-1 with TRBJ1-2; D remains ambiguous. This CDR3 region has 13 residues. Trimming removed 6 bases at V and 7 bases at J, with 15 bases between. CDR1 is MNHNS, CDR2 SASEGT, per germline. The CDR3 loop reads CASREEGFGGYTF. CDR3 nucleotide sequence: TGTGCCAGCAGGGAGGAAGGTTTTGGTGGCTACACCTTC.

This chain connects TRBV12-3 or TRBV12-4 to TRBJ1-1, with D hard to call. Trimming took off 9 bases at V and 1 base at J, with 12 bases between the two ends. The CDR3 sequence is 13 residues long. CDR3 in DNA: TGTGCCAGTTACTCTGGCGGGAACACTGAAGCTTTCTTT. Translation: CASYSGGNTEAFF.

The rearrangement joins TRBV20-1 to TRBJ2-3; 7 positions agree with TRBD2. The CDR3 sequence is 14 residues long. V shed 6 bases and J 10 bases; nucleotides not matched to a gene: 16. The germline gives CDR1 DFQATT, CDR2 SNEGSKA (reference sequence). The CDR3 region is CSAQTTAGFSAQYF. For the CDR3, the DNA is TGCAGTGCACAGACGACAGCGGGGTTTTCTGCGCAGTATTTT.

This clonotype occurred a few times. The chain joins TRBV6-1 to TRBJ1-2; no reliable D call. Trimming removed 1 base from V and 12 bases from J, with 18 bases in between. Germline assignment: CDR1 MNHNS and CDR2 SASEGT. The CDR3 has 14 amino acids. CDR3 region: CASSEGLSATRNTF. CDR3 nucleotides: TGTGCCAGCAGTGAAGGCCTCTCCGCCACGAGGAACACCTTC.

The rearrangement links TRBV20-1 to TRBJ1-1, with 9 bases matching TRBD1. Germline assignment: CDR1 DFQATT and CDR2 SNEGSKA (reference sequence). The CDR3 length is 13 residues. Trimming cost V 5 bases and J 1 base; bases outside gene matches: 2. The CDR3 region is CSAQQGANTEAFF. The CDR3 DNA sequence: TGCAGTGCTCAACAGGGGGCGAACACTGAAGCTTTCTTT.

There are a few counts of this clonotype. The chain joins TRBV9 to TRBJ2-5, with a tentative D call TRBD2 (5 bases). The CDR3 has 15 amino acids. The V gene lost 2 bases and the J gene lost 1 base, with 12 bases spanning the gap. CDR1 SGDLS and CDR2 YYNGEE come from the germline V gene. The CDR3 nucleotides read TGTGCCAGCAGCGTGGTAGGGAGAAGCCAAGAGACCCAGTACTTC. The encoded protein is CASSVVGRSQETQYF.

The chain uses TRBV20-1 and TRBJ2-1, with 7 bases aligning to TRBD2. Germline V lookup: CDR1 DFQATT, CDR2 SNEGSKA (reference sequence). V trimming: 6 bases; J trimming: 4 bases; junction bases outside the gene matches: 9. The CDR3 loop spans 14 amino acids. The CDR3 DNA reads as TGCAGTGCCTCGCGAGCTAGCGGATACAATGAGCAGTTCTTC. This sequence encodes CSASRASGYNEQFF.

V is TRBV7-2 and J is TRBJ2-1; weak D call: TRBD2 (5 bases). Per germline, CDR1 SGHTA and CDR2 FQGNSA. This CDR3 has 13 amino acids. V dropped 5 bases and J dropped 10 bases, with 15 bases sitting between them. The CDR3 sequence is CASSPEGNSEQFF. CDR3 nucleotides: TGTGCCAGCAGCCCTGAGGGTAATTCGGAGCAGTTCTTC.

This clonotype was picked up a small number of times. At one boundary the junction diverges from the germline segment, which might be a read error. The chain recombines TRBV7-7 with TRBJ2-5; the D gene is possibly TRBD2 (5 bases). The CDR3 is 14 residues long. The germline V gene encodes CDR1 SSHAT and CDR2 FNYEAQ (reference sequence). The CDR3 coding sequence is TGTGCTAGCAGCTTCCCACTAGGGATGGAGACCCAGTACTTC. Translation gives CASSFPLGMETQYF.

This clonotype was observed many times. The chain recombines TRBV20-1 with TRBJ2-1; 7 bases are shared with TRBD1. After removal of 6 bases from V and 7 bases from J, the junction contained 9 bases not matched to a gene. Germline V CDR1 and CDR2: DFQATT, SNEGSKA (reference sequence). The CDR3 covers 13 residues. CDR3 protein: CSAADRNENEQFF. CDR3 nucleotides: TGCAGTGCCGCGGACAGGAATGAAAATGAGCAGTTCTTC.

The chain employs TRBV20-1 and TRBJ1-4, with D unresolved. The CDR3 runs to 13 residues. Trimming removed 4 bases from V and 8 bases from J, with 14 bases in between. Germline V gives CDR1 DFQATT, CDR2 SNEGSKA (reference sequence). The CDR3 nucleotides are TGCAGTGCTACCCCCGGGAACAGAGAAAAACTGTTTTTT. This sequence encodes CSATPGNREKLFF.

This clonotype was seen a few times. V usage is TRBV7-9 and J usage is TRBJ2-2, with no clear D. V lost 2 bases to trimming and J lost 3 bases, with 7 bases between them. Germline V gene sequence: CDR1 SEHNR, CDR2 FQNEAQ (reference sequence). This CDR3 has 14 residues. CDR3 nucleotide sequence: TGTGCCAGCAGCTTATTAGGTCACACCGGGGAGCTGTTTTTT. Protein product: CASSLLGHTGELFF. Full variable domain (rest looked up from reference TRBV7-9 and TRBJ2-2): DTGVSQNPRHKITKRGQNVTFRCDPISEHNRLYWYRQTLGQGPEFLTYFQNEAQLEKSRLLSDRFSAERPKGSFSTLEIQRTEQGDSAMYLCASSLLGHTGELFFGEGSRLTVL.